This paragraph covers one T cell receptor beta chain sequence. The germline V and J ends were trimmed by 6 bases and 12 bases, with 12 bases remaining between them. The CDR3 spans 11 residues. This record belongs to a study of T cells in Graves' hyperthyroidism and ophthalmopathy. Researchers amplified the TCR beta CDR3 regions from RNA transcripts. During a first-round RT-PCR of the TCR CDR3, the HTBI primer set was used. TCRdb re-called the multiplex PCR reads with MiXCR, one entry per CDR3 protein. The profile shows 500,000 to 800,000 distinct CDR3 sequences, 13% to 15% of them singletons. V usage is TRBV12-3 or TRBV12-4 and J usage is TRBJ2-1; D is unclear. The receptor comes from a woman in her 50s with Graves' ophthalmopathy. Sequencing was performed on blood. CDR3 bases: TGTGCCAGCAGCCGTAATTGGGGGCAGTTCTTC. It encodes CASSRNWGQFF.